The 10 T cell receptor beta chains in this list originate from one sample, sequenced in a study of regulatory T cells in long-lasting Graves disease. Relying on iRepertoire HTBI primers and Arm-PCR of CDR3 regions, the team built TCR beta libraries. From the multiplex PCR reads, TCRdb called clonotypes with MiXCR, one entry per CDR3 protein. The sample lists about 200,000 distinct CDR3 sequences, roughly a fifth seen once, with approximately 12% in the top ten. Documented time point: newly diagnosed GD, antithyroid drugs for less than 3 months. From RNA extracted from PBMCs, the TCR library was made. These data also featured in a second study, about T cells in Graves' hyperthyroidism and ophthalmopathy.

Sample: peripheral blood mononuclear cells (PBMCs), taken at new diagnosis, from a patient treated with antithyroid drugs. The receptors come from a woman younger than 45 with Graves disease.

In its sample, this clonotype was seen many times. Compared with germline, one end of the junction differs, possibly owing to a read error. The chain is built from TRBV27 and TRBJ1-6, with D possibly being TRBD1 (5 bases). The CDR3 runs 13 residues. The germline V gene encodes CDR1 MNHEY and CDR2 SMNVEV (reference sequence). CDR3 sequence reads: CASSLYWTGGMLF. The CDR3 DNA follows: TGTGCCAGCAGTTTATATTGGACCGGGGGGATGCTCTTT.

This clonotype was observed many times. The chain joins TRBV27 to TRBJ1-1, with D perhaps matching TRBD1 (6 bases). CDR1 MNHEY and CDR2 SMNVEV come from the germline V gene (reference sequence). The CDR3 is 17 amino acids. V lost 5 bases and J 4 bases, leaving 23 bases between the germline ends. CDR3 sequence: CASSKSNRLRGATEAFF. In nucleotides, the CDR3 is TGTGCCAGCAGTAAATCGAACAGGCTAAGGGGGGCCACTGAAGCTTTCTTT.

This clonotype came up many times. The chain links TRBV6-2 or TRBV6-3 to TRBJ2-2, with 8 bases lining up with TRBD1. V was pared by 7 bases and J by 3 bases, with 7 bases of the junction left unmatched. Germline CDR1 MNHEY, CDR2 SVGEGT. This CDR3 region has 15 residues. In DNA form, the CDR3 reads TGTGCCAGCAAAAGGCAACAGGGGGACACCGGGGAGCTGTTTTTT. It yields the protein CASKRQQGDTGELFF.

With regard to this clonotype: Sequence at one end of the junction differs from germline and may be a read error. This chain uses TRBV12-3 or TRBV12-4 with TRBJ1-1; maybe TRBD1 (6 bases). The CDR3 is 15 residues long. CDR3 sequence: CASSNGGGRDTEASF. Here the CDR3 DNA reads TGTGCCAGCAGCAATGGGGGGGGGAGGGACACTGAAGCTTCCTTT.

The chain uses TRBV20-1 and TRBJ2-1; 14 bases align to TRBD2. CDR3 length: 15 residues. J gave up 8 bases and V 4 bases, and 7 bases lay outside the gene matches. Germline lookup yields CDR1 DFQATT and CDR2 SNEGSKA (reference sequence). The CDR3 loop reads CSANRPGLAGDEQFF. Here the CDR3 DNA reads TGCAGTGCTAACCGACCGGGACTAGCGGGGGATGAGCAGTTCTTC.

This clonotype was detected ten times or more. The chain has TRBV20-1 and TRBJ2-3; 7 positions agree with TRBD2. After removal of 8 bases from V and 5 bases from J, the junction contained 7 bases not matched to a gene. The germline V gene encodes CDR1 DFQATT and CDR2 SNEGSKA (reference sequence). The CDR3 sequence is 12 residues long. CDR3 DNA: TGCAGTTGGGGGGGGAGTAGAGATACGCAGTATTTT. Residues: CSWGGSRDTQYF.

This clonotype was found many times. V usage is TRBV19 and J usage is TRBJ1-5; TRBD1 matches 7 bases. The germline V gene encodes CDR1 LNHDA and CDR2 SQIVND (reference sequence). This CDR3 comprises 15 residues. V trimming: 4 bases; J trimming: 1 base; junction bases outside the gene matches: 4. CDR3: CASSTGGGSNQPQHF. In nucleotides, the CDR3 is TGTGCCAGTAGTACAGGGGGTGGAAGCAATCAGCCCCAGCATTTT.

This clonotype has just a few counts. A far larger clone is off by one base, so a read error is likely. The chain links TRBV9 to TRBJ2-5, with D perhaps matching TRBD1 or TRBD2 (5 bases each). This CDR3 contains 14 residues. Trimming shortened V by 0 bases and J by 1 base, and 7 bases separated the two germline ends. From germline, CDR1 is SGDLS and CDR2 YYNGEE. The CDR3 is CASSVGGVQETQYF. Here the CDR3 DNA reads TGTGCCAGCAGCGTAGGAGGGGTCCAAGAGACCCAGTACTTC.

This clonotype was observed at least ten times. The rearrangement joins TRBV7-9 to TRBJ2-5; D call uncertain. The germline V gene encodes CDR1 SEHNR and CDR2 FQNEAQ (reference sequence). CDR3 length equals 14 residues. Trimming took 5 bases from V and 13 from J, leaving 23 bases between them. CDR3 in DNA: TGTGCCAGCAGCACACGTACATCGTCGCGTGGTGTGTACTTC. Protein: CASSTRTSSRGVYF.

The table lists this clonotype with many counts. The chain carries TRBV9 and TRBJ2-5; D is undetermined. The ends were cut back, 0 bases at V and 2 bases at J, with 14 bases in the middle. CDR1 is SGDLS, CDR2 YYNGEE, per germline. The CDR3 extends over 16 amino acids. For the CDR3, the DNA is TGTGCCAGCAGCGTAGCACCCCTAGTCAATCAAGAGACCCAGTACTTC. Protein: CASSVAPLVNQETQYF.